This T cell receptor beta chain was observed in a study of cytomegalovirus exposure and HLA in healthy donors (dated by TCRdb to 2016 to 2017). Broadly, across the study: In an earlier analysis of approximately 640 of the donors, around 300 Gb of sequence data and about 110 million unique TCR beta sequences from roughly 200 million T cells were reported. Of the approximately 400 genotyped donors, approximately 81% were placed in the genetic ancestry cluster associated with self-reported Caucasian donors. To study patterns of TCR occurrence, a later analysis re-analyzed previously published TCR beta repertoires from hundreds of donors and added high-resolution HLA genotyping. The study was designed to test whether signatures of past pathogen exposure could be identified by cataloging public T cell receptors. A later genetic analysis took genome-wide SNP genotypes for about three fifths of the roughly 700 donors and used that subset as a discovery cohort. In the later analysis, no new phenotypic data were used to find candidate immune exposures; instead, reliance was placed on TCR beta sequences and their occurrence across donors. On average, around 230,000 unique TCR beta nucleotide sequences were sequenced per donor among 350 to 400 genotyped donors of the cohort, with roughly 18% of those sequences being non-productive. HLA typing covered class I and class II loci at four-digit resolution. An early release covering about 600 HLA-typed donors comprised about 300 gigabases of sequencing data and 65 million to 100 million unique TCR sequences. The number of typed donors differed by locus: about 620-640 for A, B, C, DRB1 and DQB1; approximately 540 for DQA1; 600 to 610 for DPA1; and about 450 for DPB1. Donor age, sex, ethnicity and CMV serostatus were collected together with the repertoire data. Along with the approximately 650-subject first cohort, a separate validation cohort of over 90 different subjects was used. The study used immunosequencing to profile the T cell repertoires of 670 or so subjects and linked those repertoires to cytomegalovirus serostatus. An earlier analysis of 587 of the donors applied high-throughput TCR beta sequencing to assess whether each TCR beta V gene segment acted as functional or pseudogenic. To predict cytomegalovirus infection status, the study brought together high-throughput TCR immunosequencing, statistical association of individual TCRs with disease status, and machine learning. Four or five DR-DQ haplotypes were handled as single units for association and clustering, since linkage in the cohort was strong. All discovery cohort repertoires had been generated on a single sequencing platform.

Concerning this clone: What antigen it recognizes has not been identified.

The cohort comprised 670 or so healthy bone marrow donors. All cohort members were sampled while nominally healthy, although unrecorded immune exposures were likely present. The donor tested CMV seropositive and was one of the 289 seropositive cohort members. Each donor provided a peripheral blood sample, and peripheral blood mononuclear cells were used for TCR beta sequencing. The Qiagen DNeasy Blood Extraction Kit was used to extract genomic DNA from the blood cell samples. The paper's findings and limits, for the study overall: Assigning TCR associations to individual alleles was difficult when HLA alleles, especially DR and DQ, strongly co-occurred. In a later analysis, TCR association rates were found to vary across HLA loci, with the most associated TCRs seen for DRB1 alleles and the fewest for HLA-C alleles. The cohort was sequenced for TCR beta chains only, and without alpha or paired-chain data the features that could be detected were limited. A total of roughly 160 TCR beta chains were listed by the study as associated with cytomegalovirus. A later analysis associated 16,951 TCR beta sequences with specific HLA alleles at a false discovery rate of 0.05. Compared with equally common non-associated chains, HLA-associated TCR beta chains in a later analysis were more clonally expanded and had lower generation probabilities. A further reported finding was that TCR beta sequences accurately predicted the HLA-A and HLA-B alleles for most subjects in the first cohort. A group of highly shared sequence variants was considered likely to be a technical artifact of the sequencing pipeline. An association between a missense DCLRE1C variant and V-gene and J-gene trimming of TCR beta chains was found in a later genetic analysis and replicated in an independent cohort. Some IMGT-functional V segments, including TRBV6-2 and TRBV6-3, could not be distinguished by the 87-base-pair reads and were therefore excluded. A later genetic analysis reported fewer N-insertions in productive TCRs among donors in an Asian-associated ancestry cluster than the roughly 700-donor mean. Correlated functional status among segregating V segments might be attributable to linkage disequilibrium, but an unknown experimental factor could not be ruled out. Roughly uniform sequencing depth across donors was assumed in presence/absence analyses, although this assumption may not hold. According to the authors, the approach could potentially be generalized to other disease states and immunological phenotypes. Because HLA typing was unavailable for some donors at each locus, only the typed subset was used in association tests. Across donors, most TCR sequences were observed very rarely, whereas some public TCRs were present in many individuals. Most CMV-associated TCR beta chains appeared to be HLA-restricted in a later analysis, and the HLA associations seemed to be driven largely by CMV exposure. Because counts were too low, fewer than 20 rarely observed V segments, including chromosome 9 orphons, were excluded from the earlier analysis of several hundred of the donors. The classifier was reported to diagnose cytomegalovirus status with high specificity and sensitivity in both the original cohort and the validation cohort. In an earlier analysis of fewer than 750 of the donors, most TCR beta V segments were observed in productive rearrangements about 87% or about 30% of the time, broadly matching IMGT annotations. In vitro tests confirmed that three of the cytomegalovirus-associated TCR beta chains recognize cytomegalovirus antigens. Several of the top co-occurrence clusters appeared to be linked to parvovirus B19, influenza, CMV and Epstein-Barr virus, according to a later analysis. For the cohort, immune exposure information was limited to CMV serostatus.

V is cut by 4 bases and J by 5 bases, and the space between the germline ends is 9 bases. CDR1 and CDR2 (SQVTM, ANQGSEA) derive from the germline V gene. Including cysteine and phenylalanine, the CDR3 has 11 amino acids. The kept DNA is CDR3 alone, 33 bases in frame from the first base. Library construction relied on the immunoSEQ multiplex PCR assay. The multiplex PCR relied on a mix of 60 forward primers for TCR Vbeta segments and 13 reverse primers for TCR Jbeta segments. The CDR3 region of rearranged TCR beta genes was amplified from genomic DNA by a multiplex PCR assay. The Illumina HiSeq System was used to sequence the amplified TCR beta libraries as 87-base-pair reads. The original methods were these. In a later analysis, some 80 million unique TCR beta chains were counted across the approximately 640 repertoires, and roughly 11 million of these chains were shared by at least two donors. To remove PCR and sequencing errors, raw reads were error-corrected and collapsed into unique sequences using a nearest-neighbor algorithm that merged closely related sequences. To assign V, D and J gene segments, CDR3 sequences were aligned to IMGT reference sequences. For a sequence to be retained, at least a six-nucleotide match to both a V gene segment and a J gene segment was required. A rearrangement was called productive if the CDR3 had no stop codons and remained in frame with V and J, and every other rearrangement was called non-productive. Following IMGT convention, CDR3 was defined as the stretch from the second conserved V-encoded cysteine to the conserved J-encoded phenylalanine. Sequences without an unambiguous match to a single V gene segment were excluded from the earlier analysis of about 630 of the donors. In an earlier analysis of 587 of the donors, a V segment was called functional when productive rearrangements were above 56.7%, and segregating when the standard deviation between donors exceeded 5%. A statistical classification framework was developed to diagnose cytomegalovirus status using the catalog of TCR beta chain sequences. In a later analysis, V and J genes were assigned by comparing TCR nucleotide sequences against IMGT/GENE-DB human TR gene sequences. A later analysis assigned CDR3 sequences and most-parsimonious VDJ recombination scenarios with the TCRdist pipeline. In a later analysis, each TCR beta chain was defined by its CDR3 amino acid sequence together with its V-gene family, and reads lacking a unique V-gene family were excluded. In a later analysis, approximately 590 highly shared, low-generation-probability nucleotide sequences were removed to address suspected cross-contamination and a sequencing artifact. In a later analysis, a clonal expansion index for each public chain was calculated from normalized within-repertoire ranks of inferred template counts. In a later analysis, generation probabilities were computed with a VDJ recombination model fitted to out-of-frame rearrangements, and the resulting probabilities were checked against IGoR. In a later analysis, hypergeometric tests were used to score TCR-TCR, TCR-HLA and TCR-CMV co-occurrence, with a repertoire-size bias correction applied to TCR pairs. In a later analysis, false discovery rates were estimated by permuting HLA or CMV assignments 20 times. In a later analysis, co-occurring TCRs were grouped with DBSCAN, and TCRdist sequence similarity was added when clustering was performed within HLA-allele-positive subsets. Repertoires with fewer than 30,000 or more than 120,000 public chains, plus five repertoires with anomalous nucleotide sharing, were excluded from co-occurrence clustering. TCRdb retrieved this table from immuneACCESS and kept in-frame rearrangements only. Not all clones are present; in checked studies, unresolved V genes account for under half, and no reason is known for the remainder. The D gene and trimming were derived from the DNA, and the V and J assignments and clone size from that table. This sample's table has entries for some 130,000 clones. The ten largest clones represent about 1.5% of the sample.

Sequenced sample: PBMCs. This chain is built from TRBV29-1 and TRBJ2-7; no confident D gene assignment can be made. This TCR was sampled from a middle-aged woman in good health and CMV-seropositive. CDR3 protein: CSVGSGHEQYF. The DNA sequence follows: TGCAGCGTTGGCTCAGGCCACGAGCAGTACTTC.